Shown below are 18 T cell receptor beta chains from a single sample sequenced in a study of shared clonotypes between healthy human individuals. Sequencing was performed with immunoSEQ multiplex PCR; in TCRdb, only in-frame clones are kept and a portion is missing. The data show 2 million to 3 million clones, with 90% to 95% seen just once and more than 0.35% held by the top ten. The sequenced material came from naive CD4+ T cells from PBMCs. Documented subset: CD45RA+ positively selected. The receptor source for this set is a man younger than 35 in good health. Some clones in this sample may be carry-over from other donors' samples.

The V gene is TRBV6-6, the J gene TRBJ2-6; D is undetermined. Germline V lookup: CDR1 MNHNY, CDR2 SVGAGI (reference sequence). Trimming left V 7 bases short and J 1 base short, with 11 bases between. The CDR3 length is 15 residues. The CDR3 coding sequence is TGTGCCAGCAACATAAGAACATCTGGGGCCAACGTCCTGACTTTC. Amino acids: CASNIRTSGANVLTF.

The chain recombines TRBV28 with TRBJ2-7; 10 bases fit TRBD1. J gave up 4 bases and V 6 bases, and 12 bases lay outside the gene matches. This CDR3 comprises 16 residues. Germline V gives CDR1 MDHEN, CDR2 SYDVKM. The CDR3 nucleotides read TGTGCCAGCAGGAGTTTGGGGGGGGACAGGGGTTACGAGCAGTACTTC. Its protein product is CASRSLGGDRGYEQYF.

J is TRBJ1-1 and V is TRBV12-5; D is unclear. Germline V gives CDR1 LGHNT, CDR2 FRNRAP. The CDR3 spans 15 residues. V shed 5 bases and J shed 4 bases, with 17 bases lying between them. In nucleotides, the CDR3 is TGTGCTAGTGGTCTCAGCGGACCGCGGGGCACTGAAGCTTTCTTT. It codes for CASGLSGPRGTEAFF.

This rearrangement joins TRBV11-2 to TRBJ2-7; 11 bases fit TRBD2. The CDR3 has 15 amino acids. Trimming at V came to 6 bases and at J to 0 bases, leaving 4 bases not matched to a gene. Looked up from germline, CDR1 is SGHAT and CDR2 is FQNNGV. The CDR3 DNA follows: TGTGCCAGCAGTTGGACTAGCGGGTTCTCCTACGAGCAGTACTTC. Residues: CASSWTSGFSYEQYF.

The chain uses TRBV10-3 and TRBJ2-1; 11 nucleotides agree with TRBD2. Trimming removed 4 bases from V and 5 bases from J; junction bases left unmatched: 10. Germline-derived CDR1 and CDR2 are ENHRY and SYGVKD. CDR3 length: 17 residues. The CDR3 DNA follows: TGTGCCATCAGTGGGGGGGTAGCGGGAGGGCCCAACAATGAGCAGTTCTTC. It is translated as CAISGGVAGGPNNEQFF.

The chain combines TRBV28 with TRBJ1-6; D unclear. The CDR3 spans 12 residues. V lost 3 bases and J 7 bases, leaving 4 bases between the germline ends. Germline V lookup: CDR1 MDHEN, CDR2 SYDVKM. The CDR3: CASSFPNSPLHF. CDR3 coding DNA: TGTGCCAGCAGTTTCCCGAATTCACCCCTCCACTTT.

This clone was found once. Within the sample, other DNA sequences also encode this same CDR3. The CDR3: CASSYSGRSPYEQYF. CDR3 nucleotides: TGTGCCAGCAGTTACTCGGGACGGAGCCCCTACGAGCAGTACTTC. The chain recombines TRBV6-5 with TRBJ2-7; TRBD1 or TRBD2 may be the D gene (5 bases each). The V gene's germline CDR1 is MNHEY and CDR2 SVGAGI. V was trimmed by 0 bases and J by 2 bases, leaving 11 bases between them. This CDR3 contains 15 residues.

V gene TRBV28 combines with J gene TRBJ2-3, with D hard to call. The CDR3 loop spans 15 amino acids. In germline, CDR1 is MDHEN, CDR2 SYDVKM. Trimming took 7 bases from V and 0 from J, leaving 14 bases between them. The CDR3 sequence: CASNRRGGSTDTQYF. The CDR3 DNA sequence: TGTGCCAGCAATCGGAGAGGCGGAAGCACAGATACGCAGTATTTT. Based on the CDR3 plus reference TRBV28 and TRBJ2-3, the full variable domain is DVKVTQSSRYLVKRTGEKVFLECVQDMDHENMFWYRQDPGLGLRLIYFSYDVKMKEKGDIPEGYSVSREKKERFSLILESASTNQTSMYLCASNRRGGSTDTQYFGPGTRLTVL.

Only one count was recorded for this clone. V usage is TRBV19 and J usage is TRBJ2-5; 7 bases are shared with TRBD2. CDR1 and CDR2 from the germline V gene are LNHDA and SQIVND (reference sequence). This CDR3 comprises 14 residues. The J segment lost 3 bases and the V segment lost 4 bases, leaving 5 bases of the junction unmatched. The CDR3, as DNA: TGTGCCAGTAGTAGGCTTGGGGGGGAAGAGACCCAGTACTTC. It yields the protein CASSRLGGEETQYF.

As regards this clone: Its ends do not fully match the called genes, so a read error is possible. The CDR3 nucleotides read TGTGCCACCAGTACCCCGGAAAAACTGTTTTTT. Residues: CATSTPEKLFF. The J gene is TRBJ1-4, the V gene TRBV28; D call uncertain. This CDR3 is built from 11 residues. Germline CDR1 reads MDHEN; CDR2 reads SYDVKM.

In regard to this clone: One end of the junction varies from germline; a read error may be responsible. The chain joins TRBV28 to TRBJ2-2, with D possibly TRBD2 on 6 matching bases. Germline values: CDR1 MDHEN, CDR2 SYDVKM. The CDR3 contains 15 residues. This CDR3 reads CASSLRDPRGGELLF. The CDR3 region has the DNA TGTGCCAGCAGTCTCCGGGACCCCAGAGGAGGGGAGCTGCTTTTT. The entire variable domain, with the rest obtained from reference TRBV28 and TRBJ2-2, is as follows: DVKVTQSSRYLVKRTGEKVFLECVQDMDHENMFWYRQDPGLGLRLIYFSYDVKMKEKGDIPEGYSVSREKKERFSLILESASTNQTSMYLCASSLRDPRGGELLFGEGSRLTVL.

V and J are TRBV29-1 and TRBJ2-3; TRBD2 might be the D (5 bases). V was shortened by 8 bases and J by 2 bases, with 14 bases between the two germline ends. The CDR3 has 13 amino acids. The germline gives CDR1 SQVTM, CDR2 ANQGSEA. The CDR3 sequence: CSLRLRFTDTQYF. The CDR3 region has the DNA TGCAGCCTCCGACTACGGTTCACAGATACGCAGTATTTT.

The chain combines TRBV2 with TRBJ2-1; 8 bases are shared with TRBD2. Germline CDR1 reads SNHLY; CDR2 reads FYNNEI. The junction had 4 bases not matched to a gene; V was cut back by 8 bases and J by 4 bases. The CDR3 extends over 13 amino acids. The CDR3 loop is CASAAGGYNEQFF. The CDR3 bases are TGTGCCAGCGCTGCGGGAGGTTACAATGAGCAGTTCTTC. The whole variable domain, remainder taken from reference TRBV2 and TRBJ2-1, is EPEVTQTPSHQVTQMGQEVILRCVPISNHLYFYWYRQILGQKVEFLVSFYNNEISEKSEIFDDQFSVERPDGSNFTLKIRSTKLEDSAMYFCASAAGGYNEQFFGPGTRLTVL.

This clone showed up just a few times. The J gene is TRBJ1-1, the V gene TRBV18; maybe TRBD1 (6 bases). V lost 3 bases and J lost 3, with 11 bases in between. This CDR3 contains 14 residues. Germline CDR1 KGHSH, CDR2 LQKENI. CDR3 sequence (DNA): TGTGCCAGCTCACCCCCTACAGGGTACACTGAAGCTTTCTTT. Its translation: CASSPPTGYTEAFF.

The chain joins TRBV7-6 to TRBJ1-6; no firm D call. V was pared by 5 bases and J by 6 bases, with 11 bases between. Germline lookup yields CDR1 SGHVS and CDR2 FNYEAQ. The CDR3 consists of 14 residues. The CDR3 region has the DNA TGTGCCAGCAGCCAAGGGAACATTAATTCACCCCTCCACTTT. Its translation: CASSQGNINSPLHF.

This clone showed up just once. The chain combines TRBV7-2 with TRBJ1-4, with 8 bases lining up with TRBD1. After removal of 4 bases from V and 6 bases from J, the junction contained 4 bases not matched to a gene. This CDR3 contains 14 residues. Per germline, CDR1 SGHTA and CDR2 FQGNSA. The CDR3 DNA is TGTGCCAGCAGCTCCGACAGGGGCGATGAAAAACTGTTTTTT. This translates into CASSSDRGDEKLFF. The whole variable domain, remainder taken from reference TRBV7-2 and TRBJ1-4, is GAGVSQSPSNKVTEKGKDVELRCDPISGHTALYWYRQSLGQGLEFLIYFQGNSAPDKSGLPSDRFSAERTGGSVSTLTIQRTQQEDSAVYLCASSSDRGDEKLFFGSGTQLSVL.

This clone was picked up one time. The V and J genes are TRBV30 and TRBJ1-2; 7 bases are shared with TRBD1. The CDR3 is made up of 16 amino acids. Per the germline V gene, CDR1 is GTSNPN and CDR2 is SVGIG (reference sequence). With 0 bases clipped from V and 3 bases from J, the junction kept 10 bases outside the gene matches. This CDR3 is CAWSVGGTAVYYGYTF. The CDR3 DNA follows: TGTGCCTGGAGTGTAGGCGGGACAGCAGTTTACTATGGCTACACCTTC.

In its sample, this clone was seen a few times. The sample holds other DNA sequences that translate to the same CDR3. The chain joins TRBV18 to TRBJ2-7; D call uncertain. This CDR3 is 12 amino acids long. V was clipped by 1 base and J by 5 bases, with 6 bases between them. CDR1 is KGHSH and CDR2 is LQKENI in the germline V gene. Here the CDR3 DNA reads TGTGCCAGCTCACCACGTTTAGACGAGCAGTACTTC. It translates to CASSPRLDEQYF.